The entry below gives a single T cell receptor beta chain sequence along with its context. Using immunoSEQ multiplex PCR, the repertoire was profiled, and TCRdb retains in-frame clones only, with some absent. Among a few hundred thousand clones, 84% were seen once, and the ten largest hold approximately 6.6%. This sample stems from a study of blood T cell repertoires in COVID-19. The V gene's germline CDR1 is SGHAT and CDR2 FQNNGV. The CDR3 is 15 residues long. The V segment lost 1 base and the J segment 4 bases; nucleotides outside the gene matches: 6. All enrollees were roughly 18 to 89 years old and from about two dozen US areas. Recovered participants had two consecutive negative NP/OP PCR tests, healthcare professional clearance, or symptom resolution.

Sequencing input: PBMCs or T cells enriched from blood (not recorded which). This rearrangement joins TRBV11-2 to TRBJ1-1; 7 bases are a match to TRBD1. The TCR was taken from a woman aged 40-49 years who had recovered from COVID-19. CDR3 nucleotide sequence: TGTGCCAGCAGCTTAGGGCGGGCAGGGGGCACTGAAGCTTTCTTT. Its protein is CASSLGRAGGTEAFF.